The text below deals with one T cell receptor (beta chain). The protocol was immunoSEQ multiplex PCR, while the TCRdb copy is restricted to in-frame clones and leaves out a portion. The sample contains 7,000 or so clones, approximately 22% of which appear only once. This record comes from a study of sequential checkpoint blockade in melanoma. Trimming stripped 8 bases from V and 0 bases from J, with 9 bases between. The CDR3 sequence is 13 residues long. Germline CDR1 reads LNHDA; CDR2 reads SQIVND (reference sequence). The treatment is: randomized to nivolumab then ipilimumab (arm A) or the reverse (arm B).

V and J are TRBV19 and TRBJ2-3; D possibly corresponds to TRBD1 (5 bases). The sample consisted of tumor tissue (inferred from file names), taken from a patient given nivolumab and ipilimumab in sequence. The TCR was taken from a human donor with melanoma. As DNA, the CDR3 is TGTGCCAGTTCGACAGTTAGCACAGATACGCAGTATTTT. Encoded protein: CASSTVSTDTQYF.